Listed here are 12 T cell receptor beta chains from one sample, sequenced in a study of cytomegalovirus exposure and HLA in healthy donors. Primers for the PCR totalled 60 Vbeta and 13 Jbeta. TCRdb's copy holds only in-frame clones and misses some; the assay was immunoSEQ multiplex PCR. The top ten hold around 3.2% of the sample, which has more than 95,000 clones, around 79% seen once. Sequencing was done on a sample of PBMCs. The source is a female donor in good health and CMV-seropositive.

This sequence joins TRBV2 and TRBJ1-2; TRBD1 is a possible D gene (5 bases). Trimming took off 6 bases at V and 0 bases at J, with 11 bases between the two ends. CDR3 length: 14 amino acids. The germline CDR1 and CDR2 sequences are SNHLY and FYNNEI. DNA of the CDR3: TGTGCCAGCAGCCGGGGGGATTCTAACTATGGCTACACCTTC. It yields the protein CASSRGDSNYGYTF.

CDR3 sequence reads: CASSLVPEGNTIYF. The CDR3 nucleotides are TGTGCCAGCAGCTTAGTACCAGAAGGAAACACCATATATTTT. The V call is TRBV7-2, the J call TRBJ1-3; no clear D. Between the trimmed V and J ends, which lost 1 base and 4 bases, there was a span of 8 bases. The CDR3 consists of 14 residues. CDR1 SGHTA and CDR2 FQGNSA come from the germline V gene.

The chain recombines TRBV4-3 with TRBJ2-7, with D perhaps TRBD2 (6 bases). Trimming removed 0 bases from V and 5 bases from J, with 11 bases in between. Germline CDR1 and CDR2: LGHNA and YSLEER. The CDR3 loop spans 14 amino acids. CDR3 in amino acids: CASSQDRGVNEQYF. CDR3 nucleotide sequence: TGCGCCAGCAGCCAAGATCGCGGGGTCAACGAGCAGTACTTC.

The chain joins TRBV7-9 to TRBJ2-7; TRBD2 matches at 7 bases. CDR3 length: 13 amino acids. Looked up from germline, CDR1 is SEHNR and CDR2 is FQNEAQ (reference sequence). V gave up 2 bases and J gave up 6 bases; unmatched junction bases: 4. The CDR3 region has the DNA TGTGCCAGCAGCTTACGGTGGGAGGGCGAGCAGTACTTC. Residues: CASSLRWEGEQYF.

The chain has TRBV9 and TRBJ2-3; TRBD1 aligns across 8 bases. The CDR3 consists of 16 residues. CDR1 is SGDLS, CDR2 YYNGEE, per germline. Germline trimming cut 0 bases from V and 3 bases from J; bases unmatched to any gene: 6. In DNA, the CDR3 is TGTGCCAGCAGCGTAGAGGGGACAGGCCGGACAGATACGCAGTATTTT. Its translation: CASSVEGTGRTDTQYF.

This chain links TRBV29-1 with TRBJ1-2; TRBD1 matches at 7 bases. Germline V gene lookup returns CDR1 SQVTM and CDR2 ANQGSEA. The junction had 19 bases not matched to a gene; V was cut back by 7 bases and J by 8 bases. The CDR3 extends over 15 amino acids. The CDR3 loop reads CSAATGPGGRRGYTF. The DNA of the CDR3 is TGCAGCGCCGCTACAGGGCCAGGGGGGCGGCGAGGCTACACCTTC.

The rearrangement joins TRBV15 to TRBJ1-2; no reliable D call. V lost 0 bases and J 0 bases, leaving 8 bases between the germline ends. CDR3 length: 15 amino acids. Germline V lookup: CDR1 LNHNV, CDR2 YYDKDF (reference sequence). CDR3 amino acids: CATSRELTANYGYTF. CDR3 DNA: TGTGCCACCAGCAGAGAGCTTACAGCTAACTATGGCTACACCTTC. Using reference TRBV15 and TRBJ1-2 for the parts outside the CDR3, the full variable domain is DAMVIQNPRYQVTQFGKPVTLSCSQTLNHNVMYWYQQKSSQAPKLLFHYYDKDFNNEADTPDNFQSRRPNTSFCFLDIRSPGLGDTAMYLCATSRELTANYGYTFGSGTRLTVV.

The chain uses TRBV5-1 and TRBJ1-6; a possible D gene is TRBD1 (5 bases). Germline V lookup: CDR1 SGHRS, CDR2 YFSETQ. V shed 6 bases and J shed 8 bases, with 15 bases lying between them. The CDR3 length is 14 residues. The CDR3 region is CASTRRGYDSPLHF. The CDR3 nucleotides are TGCGCCAGCACCCGCCGGGGGTACGATTCACCCCTCCACTTT. The complete variable domain, with remaining parts taken from reference TRBV5-1 and TRBJ1-6, reads KAGVTQTPRYLIKTRGQQVTLSCSPISGHRSVSWYQQTPGQGLQFLFEYFSETQRNKGNFPGRFSGRQFSNSRSEMNVSTLELGDSALYLCASTRRGYDSPLHFGNGTRLTVT.

The genes are TRBV29-1 and TRBJ1-3; 10 bases map to TRBD1. This CDR3 has 13 amino acids. Trimming removed 4 bases from V and 10 bases from J; junction bases left unmatched: 7. Germline values: CDR1 SQVTM, CDR2 ANQGSEA. The CDR3 sequence: CSVARTGGNTIYF. In DNA, the CDR3 is TGCAGCGTTGCAAGGACAGGGGGGAATACCATATATTTT.

For the CDR3, the DNA is TGTGCCACCAGCAGAAGGACGGGACAGGGCATCAATGAGCAGTTCTTC. This gives the protein CATSRRTGQGINEQFF. This rearrangement joins TRBV15 to TRBJ2-1; 9 bases agree with TRBD1. CDR1 is LNHNV and CDR2 is YYDKDF in the germline V gene (reference sequence). This CDR3 is 16 amino acids long. After removal of 2 bases from V and 6 bases from J, the junction contained 8 bases not matched to a gene.

The V and J genes are TRBV6-6 and TRBJ1-2; a weak D match, TRBD1 (6 bases). The CDR3 length is 15 residues. The germline gives CDR1 MNHNY, CDR2 SVGAGI (reference sequence). The V end was cut by 4 bases, the J end by 2 bases, with 14 bases between. The CDR3 DNA sequence: TGTGCCAGCAGTTCTGGACAGACCCTGAACTATGGCTACACCTTC. This sequence encodes CASSSGQTLNYGYTF.

The V and J genes are TRBV5-1 and TRBJ2-7, with TRBD2 matching 7 bases. The CDR3 extends over 15 amino acids. V lost 0 bases, J lost 2 bases, and 5 bases stayed unmatched. Germline loops: CDR1 SGHRS, CDR2 YFSETQ. The CDR3 nucleotides are TGCGCCAGCAGCTTGGCAGCGGGGACCACCTACGAGCAGTACTTC. Encoded protein: CASSLAAGTTYEQYF.